This TCR beta chain was sequenced for a study of identical twins. Study results and limitations: In cord blood, abundant beta clonotypes had fewer insertions; memory showed no trend. The degree of excess twin sharing was weaker in beta out-of-frame sequences.

TCRdb passed the 5' RACE reads through MiXCR, listing each CDR3 protein once. Of about 810,000 distinct CDR3 sequences detected, over 9% appear once; the ten largest clones hold under 2%. Details on this clonotype: Its antigen is unidentified.

Germline V gene sequence: CDR1 MNHNS, CDR2 SASEGT. V lost 7 bases, J lost 2 bases, and 10 bases stayed unmatched. This CDR3 is built from 18 residues. This same sample was also taken into another study, of yellow fever vaccine responses in identical twins.

The receptor was isolated from a woman aged 18-35 years in good health. The chain links TRBV6-1 to TRBJ2-1, with 14 positions matching TRBD2. The source material was PBMCs. CDR3 in DNA: TGTGCCAGCACGCCGGGACTAGCGGGAGTAAGGGCCTACAATGAGCAGTTCTTC. Protein: CASTPGLAGVRAYNEQFF.